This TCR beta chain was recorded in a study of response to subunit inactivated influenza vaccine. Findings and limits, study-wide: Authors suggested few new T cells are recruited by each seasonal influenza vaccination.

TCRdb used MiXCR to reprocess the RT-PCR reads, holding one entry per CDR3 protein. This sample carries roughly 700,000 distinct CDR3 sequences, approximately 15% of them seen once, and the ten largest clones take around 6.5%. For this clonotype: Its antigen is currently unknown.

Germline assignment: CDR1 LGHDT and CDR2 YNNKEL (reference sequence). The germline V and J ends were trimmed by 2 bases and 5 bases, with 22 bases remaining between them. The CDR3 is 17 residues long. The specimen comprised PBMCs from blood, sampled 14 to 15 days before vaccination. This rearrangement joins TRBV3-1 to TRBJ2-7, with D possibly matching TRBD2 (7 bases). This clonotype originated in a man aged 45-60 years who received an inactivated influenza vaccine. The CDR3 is CASSQPVAGRGGDEQYF. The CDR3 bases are TGTGCCAGCAGCCAACCCGTTGCTGGCAGGGGAGGGGACGAGCAGTACTTC.